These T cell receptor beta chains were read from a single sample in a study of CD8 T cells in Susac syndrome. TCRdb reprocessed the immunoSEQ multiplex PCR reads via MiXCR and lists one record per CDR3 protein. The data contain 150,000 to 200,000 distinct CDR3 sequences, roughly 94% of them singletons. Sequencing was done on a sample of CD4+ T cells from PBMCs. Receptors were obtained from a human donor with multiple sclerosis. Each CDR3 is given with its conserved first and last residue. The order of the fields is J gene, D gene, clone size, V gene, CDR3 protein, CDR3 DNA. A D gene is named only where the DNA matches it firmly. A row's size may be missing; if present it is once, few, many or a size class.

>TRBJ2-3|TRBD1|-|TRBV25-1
CASSELGDRSGRTDTQYF
TGTGCCAGCAGTGAATTGGGGGACAGGTCAGGCCGCACAGATACGCAGTATTTT
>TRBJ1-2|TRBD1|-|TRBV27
CASSQPGQGFLDGYTF
TGTGCCAGCAGCCAACCGGGACAGGGGTTTCTCGATGGCTACACCTTC
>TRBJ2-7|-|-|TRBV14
CASSQVTGGGPYEQYF
TGTGCCAGCAGCCAAGTTACCGGGGGAGGCCCCTACGAGCAGTACTTC
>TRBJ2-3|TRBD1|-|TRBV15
CATSIGQGAGNAQYF
TGTGCCACCAGCATTGGTCAGGGGGCCGGTAATGCGCAGTATTTT
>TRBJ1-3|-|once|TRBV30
CAWSWEGRPGNTIYF
TGTGCCTGGAGTTGGGAGGGACGACCTGGAAACACCATATATTTT
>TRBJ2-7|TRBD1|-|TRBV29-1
CSVEGDRGGEQYF
TGCAGCGTTGAAGGGGACAGAGGTGGCGAGCAGTACTTC
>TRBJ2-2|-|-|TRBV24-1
CATQGKGLTGELFF
TGTGCCACCCAGGGTAAAGGGCTCACCGGGGAGCTGTTTTTT
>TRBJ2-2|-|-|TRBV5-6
CASSSGPSGELFF
TGTGCCAGCAGCTCCGGCCCGTCGGGGGAGCTGTTTTTT
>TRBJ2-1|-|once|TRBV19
CASLDYRNEQFF
TGTGCCTCCCTCGACTACCGGAATGAGCAGTTCTTC
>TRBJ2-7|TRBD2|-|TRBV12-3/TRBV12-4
CASSLEAGVYEQYF
TGTGCCAGCAGTTTAGAAGCGGGAGTCTACGAGCAGTACTTC
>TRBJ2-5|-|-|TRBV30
CAWSLDLQETQYF
TGTGCCTGGAGTTTGGACTTGCAAGAGACCCAGTACTTC
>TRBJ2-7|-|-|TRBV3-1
CASSRPWAPSYEQYF
TGTGCCAGCAGCCGCCCCTGGGCACCATCCTACGAGCAGTACTTC
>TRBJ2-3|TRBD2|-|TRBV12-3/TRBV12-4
CASSARGADTQYF
TGTGCCAGCAGTGCCCGGGGGGCAGATACGCAGTATTTT
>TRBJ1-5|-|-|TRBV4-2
CASRLRDSEGDQPQHF
TGTGCCAGCAGGCTTCGAGACAGTGAAGGGGATCAGCCCCAGCATTTT
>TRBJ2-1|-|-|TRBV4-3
CASSQELFGGRGNEQFF
TGCGCCAGCAGCCAAGAACTATTTGGGGGACGAGGTAATGAGCAGTTCTTC
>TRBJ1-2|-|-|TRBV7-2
CASSLGGSGRGGGYTF
TGTGCCAGCAGCTTAGGGGGGAGCGGTCGCGGGGGTGGCTACACCTTC
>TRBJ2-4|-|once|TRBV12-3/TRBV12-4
CASSPPGTLTHIQYF
TGTGCCAGCAGTCCACCCGGGACACTCACCCACATTCAGTACTTC
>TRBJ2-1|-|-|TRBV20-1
CSARDLVAAITEQFF
TGCAGTGCTAGAGATCTAGTAGCGGCCATCACTGAGCAGTTCTTC
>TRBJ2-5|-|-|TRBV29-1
CSVSGGGSPQETQYF
TGCAGCGTTTCGGGAGGGGGCTCTCCACAAGAGACCCAGTACTTC
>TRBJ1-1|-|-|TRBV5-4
CASSDRRRGMNTEAFF
TGTGCCAGCAGCGATCGGAGGAGGGGTATGAACACTGAAGCTTTCTTT
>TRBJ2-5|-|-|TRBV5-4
CASSTVSPGETQYF
TGTGCCAGCAGCACGGTCTCGCCTGGGGAGACCCAGTACTTC
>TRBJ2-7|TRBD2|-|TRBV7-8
CASSPGLAGTSYEQYF
TGTGCCAGCAGCCCTGGACTAGCGGGAACTTCCTACGAGCAGTACTTC
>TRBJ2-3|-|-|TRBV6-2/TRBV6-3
CASTGTYTQYF
TGTGCCAGCACCGGGACTTATACGCAGTATTTT
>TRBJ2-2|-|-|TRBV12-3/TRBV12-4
CASSLMGSEGELFF
TGTGCCAGCAGTTTGATGGGGTCCGAGGGGGAGCTGTTTTTT
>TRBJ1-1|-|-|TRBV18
CASSQPGGTREAFF
TGTGCCAGCTCCCAACCCGGGGGAACACGCGAAGCTTTCTTT
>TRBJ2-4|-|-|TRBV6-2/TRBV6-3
CASSYLRRSSIQYF
TGTGCCAGCAGTTACCTCCGTCGTAGTAGCATTCAGTACTTC
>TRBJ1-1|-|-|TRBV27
CASRKGPETTEAFF
TGTGCCAGCAGAAAGGGCCCCGAGACAACTGAAGCTTTCTTT
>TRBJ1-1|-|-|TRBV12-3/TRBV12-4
CASRGGEGTEAFF
TGTGCCAGCAGGGGGGGGGAGGGTACGGAGGCTTTCTTT
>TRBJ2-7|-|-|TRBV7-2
CASSSAGTHTYEQYF
TGTGCCAGCAGCTCCGCCGGGACGCACACCTACGAGCAGTACTTC
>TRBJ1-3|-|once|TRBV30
CAWGSSGNTIYF
TGTGCCTGGGGGAGCTCTGGAAACACCATATATTTT
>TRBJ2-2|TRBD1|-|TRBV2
CASSPQGFGELFF
TGTGCCAGCAGTCCACAGGGGTTCGGGGAGCTGTTTTTT
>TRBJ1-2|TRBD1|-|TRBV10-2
CASSEWDRDYGYTF
TGCGCCAGCAGTGAGTGGGACAGGGACTATGGCTACACCTTC
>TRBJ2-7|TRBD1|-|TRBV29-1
CSVGGRPGQGGYEQYF
TGCAGCGTTGGCGGCCGTCCGGGACAGGGTGGGTACGAGCAGTACTTC
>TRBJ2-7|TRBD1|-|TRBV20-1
CSAILDRAPFYEQYF
TGCAGTGCAATCCTGGACAGGGCCCCTTTTTACGAGCAGTACTTC
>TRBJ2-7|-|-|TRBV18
CASSPRGPPSYEQYF
TGTGCCAGCTCACCGCGAGGTCCGCCATCCTACGAGCAGTACTTC
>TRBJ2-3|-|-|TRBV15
CATSSHRDSTQYF
TGTGCCACCAGCAGCCACCGGGACTCCACGCAGTATTTT
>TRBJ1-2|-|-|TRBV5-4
CASSETSYYGYTF
TGTGCCAGCAGCGAAACTTCGTACTATGGCTACACCTTC
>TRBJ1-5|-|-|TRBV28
CATKVGGSHQPQHF
TGTGCCACCAAAGTAGGGGGGTCCCATCAGCCCCAGCATTTT
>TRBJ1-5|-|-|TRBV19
CASNLARVSNQPQHF
TGTGCCAGTAATTTGGCCAGGGTTAGCAATCAGCCCCAGCATTTT
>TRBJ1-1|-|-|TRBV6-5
CASSFRGYTEAFF
TGTGCCAGCAGCTTCAGGGGTTACACTGAAGCTTTCTTT
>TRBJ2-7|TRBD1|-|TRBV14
CASSRLDWTGRYEQYF
TGTGCCAGCAGCCGACTCGATTGGACAGGACGTTACGAGCAGTACTTC
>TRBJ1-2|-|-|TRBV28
CASSSTDYGYTF
TGTGCCAGCAGTTCCACCGACTATGGCTACACCTTC
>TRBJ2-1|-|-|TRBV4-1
CASSSLDSLYNEQFF
TGCGCCAGCAGCTCACTAGATTCCCTATACAATGAGCAGTTCTTC
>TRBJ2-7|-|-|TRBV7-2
CASSQSGPGPHEQYF
TGTGCCAGCAGTCAATCCGGGCCTGGACCACACGAGCAGTACTTC
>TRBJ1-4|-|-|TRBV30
CAWSVRVSEGKLFF
TGTGCCTGGAGTGTACGGGTATCGGAGGGAAAACTGTTTTTT